A single sample is the source of the 11 T cell receptor beta chains below, sequenced in a study of T cell repertoires in cytomegalovirus infection. TCRdb re-called the reads through MiXCR, storing one row per CDR3 protein. The sample yields 400,000 to 550,000 distinct CDR3 sequences, about 11% seen once. Sequenced sample: PBMCs. The origin of the receptors is a human donor in good health (CMV status not recorded). Some clones in this sample may be carry-over from other donors' samples.

This sequence joins TRBV20-1 and TRBJ2-5; the D call may be TRBD1 or TRBD2 (6 bases each). V was trimmed by 8 bases and J by 4 bases, leaving 11 bases between them. The CDR3 contains 11 residues. Germline CDR1 reads DFQATT; CDR2 reads SNEGSKA (reference sequence). The CDR3 region has the DNA TGCAGTATGAGGGGGGCAGAGACCCAGTACTTC. This codes for CSMRGAETQYF.

This chain connects TRBV9 to TRBJ2-3, with 7 positions matching TRBD2. The germline V gene has CDR1 SGDLS and CDR2 YYNGEE. V lost 4 bases, J lost 0 bases, and 5 bases stayed unmatched. This CDR3 is built from 15 residues. The CDR3 DNA sequence: TGTGCCAGCAGCAAGCGACTAGCTAGCACAGATACGCAGTATTTT. This codes for CASSKRLASTDTQYF.

This clonotype occurred many times. DNA for the CDR3: TGTGCCAGCAGCCCGCTAGCGGGGGCGTACGGGGAGCTGTTTTTT. Translating gives CASSPLAGAYGELFF. The chain joins TRBV7-2 to TRBJ2-2, with TRBD2 matching over 10 bases. Trimming cost V 5 bases and J 7 bases; bases outside gene matches: 7. Germline CDR1 reads SGHTA; CDR2 reads FQGNSA. The CDR3 length is 15 residues.

This clonotype was counted many times. V usage is TRBV7-3 and J usage is TRBJ2-3; TRBD2 matches at 11 bases. The CDR3 has 16 amino acids. The germline CDR1 and CDR2 sequences are SGHTA and FQGTGA. J lost 4 bases, V lost 5 bases, and 8 bases had no gene match. DNA of the CDR3: TGTGCCAGCAGCCCCGTGACTAGCGGGATTGCAGATACGCAGTATTTT. Residues: CASSPVTSGIADTQYF.

The V call is TRBV5-5, the J call TRBJ1-5, with D tentatively TRBD1 (5 bases). V was pared by 0 bases and J by 1 base, with 14 bases between. The CDR3 runs 17 residues. The germline gives CDR1 SGHKS, CDR2 YYEKEE (reference sequence). This CDR3 reads CASSLVGAGSSNQPQHF. In DNA, the CDR3 is TGTGCCAGCAGCTTGGTCGGGGCAGGGAGCAGCAATCAGCCCCAGCATTTT.

Of note for this clonotype: A clone one base away is much larger, so this may be a read error. V gene TRBV10-3 combines with J gene TRBJ1-1; D perhaps matches TRBD1 (5 bases). Trimming removed 5 bases at V and 0 bases at J, with 13 bases between. Looked up from germline, CDR1 is ENHRY and CDR2 is SYGVKD. The CDR3 is 15 amino acids. The CDR3 loop reads CAISPSGYMNTEAFF. As DNA, the CDR3 is TGTGCCATCAGTCCGTCAGGGTATATGAACACTGAAGCTTTCTTT.

This clonotype was counted many times. The chain has TRBV11-2 and TRBJ1-1; D is undetermined. Trimming removed 5 bases at V and 5 bases at J, with 9 bases between. The CDR3 totals 12 residues. From germline, CDR1 is SGHAT and CDR2 FQNNGV. CDR3 region: CASSVRGTEAFF. In nucleotides, the CDR3 is TGTGCCAGCAGCGTCAGAGGGACTGAAGCTTTCTTT.

The CDR3 DNA reads TGTGCCAGCAGTCAACTTTACGACACTGAAGCTTTCTTT. This encodes CASSQLYDTEAFF. The rearrangement uses TRBV6-6 and TRBJ1-1, with no clear D. Trimming shortened V by 5 bases and J by 3 bases, and 10 bases separated the two germline ends. The CDR3 loop spans 13 amino acids. Germline assignment: CDR1 MNHNY and CDR2 SVGAGI (reference sequence).

This clonotype occurred many times. The chain couples TRBV7-8 to TRBJ1-5, with D uncertain. The CDR3 length is 14 residues. The V and J ends lost 3 bases and 3 bases respectively, with 9 bases between them. Germline lookup yields CDR1 SGHVS and CDR2 FQNEAQ. CDR3 nucleotides: TGTGCCAGCAGCTTCCGGGATCACAATCAGCCCCAGCATTTT. It codes for CASSFRDHNQPQHF.

This clonotype was seen ten or more times. The chain uses TRBV19 and TRBJ1-1; no reliable D call. The V gene lost 5 bases and the J gene lost 8 bases, with 21 bases spanning the gap. The CDR3 sequence is 15 residues long. CDR1 is LNHDA and CDR2 is SQIVND in the germline V gene (reference sequence). The CDR3 DNA reads as TGTGCCAGTAGTGGAGGCAGCCAGCAAGGTAGAGAAGCTTTCTTT. Protein product: CASSGGSQQGREAFF.

This clonotype was counted a few times. CDR3 region: CASSPPRTGTTEAFF. The CDR3 DNA is TGTGCCAGCTCACCACCTAGAACAGGGACGACTGAAGCTTTCTTT. The chain couples TRBV18 to TRBJ1-1, with D possibly matching TRBD1 (6 bases). CDR1 and CDR2 from the germline V gene are KGHSH and LQKENI. Trimming shortened V by 0 bases and J by 5 bases, and 13 bases separated the two germline ends. The CDR3 has 15 amino acids.